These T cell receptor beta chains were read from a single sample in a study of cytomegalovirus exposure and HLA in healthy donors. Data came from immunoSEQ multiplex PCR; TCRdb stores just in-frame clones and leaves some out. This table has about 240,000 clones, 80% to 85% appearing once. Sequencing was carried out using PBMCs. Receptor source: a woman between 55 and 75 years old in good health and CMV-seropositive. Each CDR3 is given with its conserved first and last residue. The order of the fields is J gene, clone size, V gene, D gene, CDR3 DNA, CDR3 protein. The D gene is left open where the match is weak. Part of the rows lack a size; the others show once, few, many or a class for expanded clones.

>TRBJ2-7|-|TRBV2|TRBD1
TGTGCCAGCAGCCCCCCGGGACAGGAACGGGGCGAGCAGTACTTC
CASSPPGQERGEQYF
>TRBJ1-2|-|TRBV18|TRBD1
TGTGCCAGCTCCCTCGGACAGGGGGCTAACTATGGCTACACCTTC
CASSLGQGANYGYTF
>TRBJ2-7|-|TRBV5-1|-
TGCGCCAGCAGCTTGGTTACTAACTACGAGCAGTACTTC
CASSLVTNYEQYF
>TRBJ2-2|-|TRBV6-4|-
TGTGCCAGCAGGAAGGAGGGCCTAAACACCGGGGAGCTGTTTTTT
CASRKEGLNTGELFF
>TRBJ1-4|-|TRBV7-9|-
TGTGCCAGCAGCCATGGTACAGGGTATGAAAAACTGTTTTTT
CASSHGTGYEKLFF
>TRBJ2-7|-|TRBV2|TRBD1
TGTGCCAGCAGGGTGACAGGGGAGGACGAGCAGTACTTC
CASRVTGEDEQYF
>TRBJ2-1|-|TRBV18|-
TGTGCCAGCTCACCACCGGTCCGGGTCAATGAGCAGTTCTTC
CASSPPVRVNEQFF
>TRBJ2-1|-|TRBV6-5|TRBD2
TGTGCCAGCAGTTACTCACCGGGGGGCTCCTACAATGAGCAGTTCTTC
CASSYSPGGSYNEQFF
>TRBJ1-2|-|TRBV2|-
TGTGCCAGCAGTGAGGTCCGGGAGCCGTCTAACTATGGCTACACCTTC
CASSEVREPSNYGYTF
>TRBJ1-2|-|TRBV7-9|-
TGTGCCAGCAGTTCAACTTTAACGGGCAGGGTACATGGCTACACCTTC
CASSSTLTGRVHGYTF
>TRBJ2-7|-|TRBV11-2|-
TGTGCCAGCAGCTGGGACATCGGAGCCTACGAGCAGTACTTC
CASSWDIGAYEQYF
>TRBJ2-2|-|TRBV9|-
TGTGCCAGCAGTGACCAGGGCCCGAACACCGGGGAGCTGTTTTTT
CASSDQGPNTGELFF
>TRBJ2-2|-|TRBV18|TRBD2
TGTGCCAGCTCACCACAGCGGGAGTCGGCCGGGGAGCTGTTTTTT
CASSPQRESAGELFF
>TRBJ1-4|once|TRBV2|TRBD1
TGTGCCACCATCCTGGACAGGGGCAGCGAAAAACTGTTTTTT
CATILDRGSEKLFF
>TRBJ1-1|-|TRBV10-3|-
TGTGCCATCAGTGACCCCAGGGGAGTCCCTGAAGCTTTCTTT
CAISDPRGVPEAFF
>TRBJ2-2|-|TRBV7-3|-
TGTGCCAGCAGGCATATTGGAGCCTGGGACACCGGGGAGCTGTTTTTT
CASRHIGAWDTGELFF
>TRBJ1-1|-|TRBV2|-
TGTGCCAGCAAGGAGTGGCGGAACACTGAAGCTTTCTTT
CASKEWRNTEAFF
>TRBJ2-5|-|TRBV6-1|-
TGTGCCAGCAGTGACCTGGGGCCTACCCAAGAGACCCAGTACTTC
CASSDLGPTQETQYF
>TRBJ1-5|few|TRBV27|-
TGTGCCAGCAGTTTATCTGCGGGCCTCAATCAGCCCCAGCATTTT
CASSLSAGLNQPQHF
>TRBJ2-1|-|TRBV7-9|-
TGTGCCAGCAGCCGGGTGGTCCATGAGCAGTTCTTC
CASSRVVHEQFF
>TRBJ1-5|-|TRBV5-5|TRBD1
TGTGCCAGCAGCTTCCGATTGACAGGGTCTAGCAATCAGCCCCAGCATTTT
CASSFRLTGSSNQPQHF
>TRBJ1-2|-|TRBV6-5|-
TGTGCCAGCAGGCCGACCACCAGGGATGGCTACACCTTC
CASRPTTRDGYTF
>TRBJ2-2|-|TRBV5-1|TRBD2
TGCGCCAGCAGCCCTCACGTGGGAGCGGGAGAAGGGTCCGGGGAGCTGTTTTTT
CASSPHVGAGEGSGELFF
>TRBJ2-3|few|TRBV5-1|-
TGCGCCAGCAGCTTGGTCGGGAGCGCAGATACGCAGTATTTT
CASSLVGSADTQYF
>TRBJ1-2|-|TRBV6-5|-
TGTGCCAGCACCCGGGGATATGGCTACACCTTC
CASTRGYGYTF
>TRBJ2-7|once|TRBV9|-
TGTGCCAGCAGCGTAGGAGCAATAGGGGCCTACGAGCAGTACTTC
CASSVGAIGAYEQYF
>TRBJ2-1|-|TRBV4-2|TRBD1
TGTGCCAGCAGCCAAGAAGGCGGACAGGGGGCGAATGAGCAGTTCTTC
CASSQEGGQGANEQFF
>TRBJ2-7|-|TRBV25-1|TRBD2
TGTGCCAGCAGTGGCGAGACGGGACTAGCGGGATATAAGCAGTACTTC
CASSGETGLAGYKQYF
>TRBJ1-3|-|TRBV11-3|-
TGTGCCAGCAGCTCGGGAGTTGGAAACACCATATATTTT
CASSSGVGNTIYF
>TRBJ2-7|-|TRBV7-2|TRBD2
TGTGCCAGCAGCCGATTTAATGCGGTAGCGGGAGACCTATCCTACGAGCAGTACTTC
CASSRFNAVAGDLSYEQYF
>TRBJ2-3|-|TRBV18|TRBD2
TGTGCCAGCTCACCCTTTAACGAGCTAGCGGGAGGACAAGATACGCAGTATTTT
CASSPFNELAGGQDTQYF
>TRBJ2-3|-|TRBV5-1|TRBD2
TGCGCCAGCAGCCCCTCGGGGGGGAGTACAGATACGCAGTATTTT
CASSPSGGSTDTQYF
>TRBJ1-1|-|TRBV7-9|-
TGTGCCAGCAGCTTAGGGCGGAACACTGAAGCTTTCTTC
CASSLGRNTEAFF
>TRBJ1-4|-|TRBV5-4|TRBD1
TGTGCCAGCAGCCGCGGACAGGAACCTAATGAAAAACTGTTTTTT
CASSRGQEPNEKLFF
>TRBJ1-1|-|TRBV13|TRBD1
TGTGCCAGCAGTCGAGACAGGGCAGAAGCTTTCTTT
CASSRDRAEAFF
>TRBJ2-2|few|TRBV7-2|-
TGTGCCAGCAGCCGCTACAGCACCGGGGAGCTGTTTTTT
CASSRYSTGELFF